This T cell receptor beta chain was recorded in a study of shared clonotypes between healthy human individuals. Source study methods: Quality scores were absent from the junction-only immunoSEQ sequences, so filtering differed. Assay: immunoSEQ multiplex PCR; the TCRdb copy retains only in-frame clones and omits some. V, J and clone size are taken as reported in that table, and D and trimming were inferred from the DNA itself. Of more than 400,000 clones listed, 70% to 85% are singletons. CDR3 length: 14 amino acids. Unmatched junction bases numbered 2, after V lost 6 bases and J lost 0 bases. Germline CDR1 and CDR2: MNHNY and SVGAGI (reference sequence). All donors qualified as healthy HIV-negative adults and had experienced no recent acute infections or vaccinations.

This TCR was recovered from a woman between 35 and 50 years old in good health. Some clones in this sample may be carry-over from other donors' samples. The source material was PBMCs. V usage is TRBV6-6 and J usage is TRBJ2-1, with 7 bases lining up with TRBD1. CDR3 protein: CASRRTGSYNEQFF. CDR3 in DNA: TGTGCCAGCAGACGGACAGGCTCCTACAATGAGCAGTTCTTC.